One sample yielded the 29 T cell receptor beta chains listed below, sequenced in a study of blood T cells in healthy people across ages. A second about 7 to 12 cycle PCR used barcoded and J-beta primers. TCRdb processed the 5' RACE reads anew with MiXCR; each CDR3 protein has one entry. Found here are 760,000 or so distinct CDR3 sequences, around 25% of them singletons; the top ten hold 8% to 10%. The sample was also linked to a second study, of T cells of mothers and their children.

The sample taken for sequencing was blood. The receptor source for this set is a boy aged 5-17 years in good health.

This clonotype was counted only a few times. The chain has TRBV9 and TRBJ2-5; TRBD2 matches 8 bases. Germline loops: CDR1 SGDLS, CDR2 YYNGEE. The V gene end was trimmed by 0 bases and the J gene end by 1 base; junction bases not matched to a gene: 2. This CDR3 is 15 amino acids long. This CDR3 reads CASSVAGGLQETQYF. In DNA, the CDR3 is TGTGCCAGCAGCGTAGCGGGAGGGCTCCAAGAGACCCAGTACTTC.

As for this clonotype: The germline gene is not matched at one end of the junction; a read error may be the cause. This rearrangement joins TRBV12-3 or TRBV12-4 to TRBJ2-3, with 11 bases that match TRBD2. This CDR3 comprises 16 residues. CDR3 sequence: CASSRGLAGVTDAQYF. The CDR3 nucleotides are TGTGCCAGCAGTCGCGGACTAGCGGGCGTCACAGATGCGCAGTATTTT.

The rearrangement uses TRBV20-1 and TRBJ2-5, with D tentatively TRBD2 (6 bases). The germline V gene has CDR1 DFQATT and CDR2 SNEGSKA (reference sequence). This CDR3 has 13 residues. V shed 3 bases and J shed 4 bases, with 12 bases lying between them. Here the CDR3 DNA reads TGCAGTGCTAGGTACACCGGGGGAGAGACCCAGTACTTC. It specifies CSARYTGGETQYF.

The chain combines TRBV28 with TRBJ2-7; tentative D call: TRBD1 (6 bases). The CDR3 covers 14 residues. The germline gives CDR1 MDHEN, CDR2 SYDVKM. V was shortened by 5 bases and J by 6 bases, with 17 bases between the two germline ends. CDR3 nucleotide sequence: TGTGCCAGCAGTCTCAGGGGAGACGTCGTCGAGCAGTACTTC. Translating it yields CASSLRGDVVEQYF. Combining the CDR3 with reference TRBV28 and TRBJ2-7 gives the whole variable domain DVKVTQSSRYLVKRTGEKVFLECVQDMDHENMFWYRQDPGLGLRLIYFSYDVKMKEKGDIPEGYSVSREKKERFSLILESASTNQTSMYLCASSLRGDVVEQYFGPGTRLTVT.

The J gene is TRBJ1-3, the V gene TRBV7-9, with 10 bases identical to TRBD1. V lost 5 bases and J lost 2; bases outside the gene matches: 6. This CDR3 is 16 amino acids long. The germline gives CDR1 SEHNR, CDR2 FQNEAQ (reference sequence). In nucleotides, the CDR3 is TGTGCCAGCAGCCCCAGACAGGGGGCAACTGGAAACACCATATATTTT. This encodes CASSPRQGATGNTIYF.

The V and J genes are TRBV6-2 or TRBV6-3 and TRBJ2-1; perhaps TRBD2 as D (5 bases). V lost 3 bases, J lost 0 bases, and 12 bases lay in between. This CDR3 is built from 16 residues. Per germline, CDR1 MNHEY and CDR2 SVGEGT. The CDR3 nucleotides are TGTGCCAGCAGTTATAGGGAGAGTAGCTCCTACAATGAGCAGTTCTTC. It is translated as CASSYRESSSYNEQFF.

The rearrangement links TRBV6-2 or TRBV6-3 to TRBJ1-1, with 7 bases identical to TRBD1. Germline assignment: CDR1 MNHEY and CDR2 SVGEGT. This CDR3 is built from 14 residues. With V trimmed by 4 bases and J by 3 bases, 5 bases remained unmatched. CDR3 amino acids: CASSSTGRDTEAFF. The CDR3 region has the DNA TGTGCCAGCAGTTCGACAGGGCGGGACACTGAAGCTTTCTTT.

This clonotype was counted between two and nine times. J is TRBJ1-6 and V is TRBV27; D possibly corresponds to TRBD1 (6 bases). Trimming left V 0 bases short and J 9 bases short, with 21 bases between. Germline lookup yields CDR1 MNHEY and CDR2 SMNVEV (reference sequence). The CDR3 loop spans 18 amino acids. The CDR3 sequence is CASSLSRDRPLSSSPLHF. The DNA for the CDR3 is TGTGCCAGCAGTTTATCGAGAGACAGGCCGCTGTCCTCTTCACCCCTCCACTTT.

The rearrangement uses TRBV9 and TRBJ1-2; D perhaps matches TRBD1 (6 bases). The ends were cut back, 6 bases at V and 1 base at J, with 13 bases in the middle. The CDR3 totals 14 residues. CDR1 is SGDLS and CDR2 is YYNGEE in the germline V gene. The CDR3 reads CASMGEGGNYGYTF. Written as DNA, the CDR3 is TGTGCCAGCATGGGAGAAGGGGGTAACTATGGCTACACCTTC. The entire variable domain, with the rest obtained from reference TRBV9 and TRBJ1-2, is as follows: DSGVTQTPKHLITATGQRVTLRCSPRSGDLSVYWYQQSLDQGLQFLIQYYNGEERAKGNILERFSAQQFPDLHSELNLSSLELGDSALYFCASMGEGGNYGYTFGSGTRLTVV.

This rearrangement joins TRBV29-1 to TRBJ2-5; 7 positions agree with TRBD1. The CDR3 has 13 residues. Per the germline V gene, CDR1 is SQVTM and CDR2 is ANQGSEA. J gave up 4 bases and V 6 bases, and 8 bases lay outside the gene matches. This chain's CDR3 is CSVNSRGRETQYF. The CDR3 bases are TGCAGCGTGAACTCCAGGGGGAGAGAGACCCAGTACTTC.

This clonotype appeared a few times. The chain has TRBV3-1 and TRBJ2-2, with D tentatively TRBD1 (5 bases). V was cut by 1 base and J by 2 bases, with 5 bases left in between. The CDR3 consists of 14 residues. Per germline, CDR1 LGHDT and CDR2 YNNKEL (reference sequence). The CDR3 DNA is TGTGCCAGCAGCCAAGGGACAAACACCGGGGAGCTGTTTTTT. Protein product: CASSQGTNTGELFF.

V usage is TRBV7-9 and J usage is TRBJ2-5; 9 nucleotides match TRBD2. Germline values: CDR1 SEHNR, CDR2 FQNEAQ (reference sequence). This CDR3 spans 18 amino acids. The V gene end was trimmed by 2 bases and the J gene end by 6 bases; junction bases not matched to a gene: 16. DNA of the CDR3: TGTGCCAGCAGCTTATCGGCCGCTTGGGATAGCGGGAGCCAGACCCAGTACTTC. Protein product: CASSLSAAWDSGSQTQYF.

The V call is TRBV7-6, the J call TRBJ2-1; D not resolved. This CDR3 has 16 amino acids. Trimming removed 4 bases from V and 2 bases from J, with 15 bases in between. Germline V lookup: CDR1 SGHVS, CDR2 FNYEAQ. CDR3 DNA sequence: TGTGCCAGCAGCTCTTCTGCGGATGTCCCCTACAATGAGCAGTTCTTC. This codes for CASSSSADVPYNEQFF.

The gene calls are TRBV27 and TRBJ1-1, with D uncertain. This CDR3 is built from 13 residues. CDR1 and CDR2 (germline): MNHEY, SMNVEV (reference sequence). Trimming shortened V by 5 bases and J by 1 base, and 8 bases separated the two germline ends. This chain's CDR3 is CASSTWGNTEAFF. The CDR3 coding sequence is TGTGCCAGCAGTACCTGGGGGAACACTGAAGCTTTCTTT.

This clonotype appeared a few times. This chain links TRBV15 with TRBJ2-3; no definite D call. Trimming shortened V by 0 bases and J by 5 bases, and 15 bases separated the two germline ends. In germline, CDR1 is LNHNV, CDR2 YYDKDF (reference sequence). This CDR3 comprises 16 residues. The CDR3 is CATSRDMGSLGDTQYF. The DNA for the CDR3 is TGTGCCACCAGCAGAGATATGGGATCACTGGGAGATACGCAGTATTTT.

This clonotype was detected ten times or more. The chain couples TRBV12-3 or TRBV12-4 to TRBJ2-1, with D unclear. This CDR3 is built from 11 residues. Trimming took off 4 bases at V and 8 bases at J, with 6 bases between the two ends. Here the CDR3 DNA reads TGTGCCAGCAGTTCTTGGGATGAGCAGTTCTTC. It encodes CASSSWDEQFF.

Points on this clonotype: Sequence at one end of the junction differs from germline and may be a read error. CDR3 protein: CASSSRWGLDGTTIYF. The CDR3 nucleotides read TGTGCCAGCAGCTCCCGGTGGGGGCTTGACGGAACCACCATATATTTT. The V and J genes are TRBV7-2 and TRBJ1-3, with D possibly being TRBD1 (6 bases). The germline CDR1 and CDR2 sequences are SGHTA and FQGNSA. This CDR3 contains 16 residues. The variable domain in full, completed from reference TRBV7-2 and TRBJ1-3, reads GAGVSQSPSNKVTEKGKDVELRCDPISGHTALYWYRQSLGQGLEFLIYFQGNSAPDKSGLPSDRFSAERTGGSVSTLTIQRTQQEDSAVYLCASSSRWGLDGTTIYFGEGSWLTVV.

The chain is built from TRBV7-2 and TRBJ1-4; D may be TRBD1 (5 bases). The germline V and J ends were trimmed by 5 bases and 8 bases, with 21 bases remaining between them. Germline V gene sequence: CDR1 SGHTA, CDR2 FQGNSA. The CDR3 is 16 residues long. This CDR3 reads CASSPWGRLGEEKLFF. The CDR3 DNA sequence: TGTGCCAGCAGCCCCTGGGGGAGGTTGGGGGAGGAAAAACTGTTTTTT.

This clonotype was detected a few times. The chain links TRBV20-1 to TRBJ2-3; D could derive from TRBD1 or TRBD2 (5 bases each). The CDR3 runs to 15 residues. CDR1 DFQATT and CDR2 SNEGSKA come from the germline V gene (reference sequence). V lost 0 bases, J lost 8 bases, and 18 bases lay in between. In nucleotides, the CDR3 is TGCAGTGCTAGAGATCGAGGGCGAGCTGGGGGTACGCAGTATTTT. Translation gives CSARDRGRAGGTQYF.

The chain recombines TRBV4-2 with TRBJ2-5, with D possibly matching TRBD2 (7 bases). The better agreement between TRBJ2-1 and the DNA end casts doubt on the J call. The CDR3 has 15 amino acids. Germline lookup yields CDR1 LGHNA and CDR2 YNFKEQ. DNA for the CDR3: TGTGCCAGCAGTTCGGGGGGCGGAGGGGTCAATGAGCAGTTCTTC. This sequence encodes CASSSGGGGVNEQFF.

The V and J genes are TRBV5-1 and TRBJ2-7, with D possibly TRBD1 on 6 matching bases. This CDR3 region has 16 residues. V was shortened by 3 bases and J by 2 bases, with 18 bases between the two germline ends. The germline V gene encodes CDR1 SGHRS and CDR2 YFSETQ. CDR3 coding DNA: TGCGCCAGCAGCTCGGGACAATTCATAATAACCTACGAGCAGTACTTC. Its protein is CASSSGQFIITYEQYF.

The V call is TRBV13, the J call TRBJ2-7; D possibly matches TRBD1 or TRBD2 (5 bases each). Trimming took 6 bases from V and 5 from J, leaving 17 bases between them. Looked up from germline, CDR1 is PRHDT and CDR2 is FYEKMQ (reference sequence). The CDR3 totals 14 residues. Here the CDR3 reads CASSSSGTTDEQYF. CDR3 bases: TGTGCCAGCAGTTCATCCGGGACCACGGACGAGCAGTACTTC.

The CDR3 DNA follows: TGTGCCAGCAGGGGACCCCTTTTTGATAGCCCAGAGACCCAGTACTTC. Its translation is CASRGPLFDSPETQYF. This rearrangement joins TRBV3-1 to TRBJ2-5; D assignment may be TRBD1 or TRBD2 (5 bases each). Per the germline V gene, CDR1 is LGHDT and CDR2 is YNNKEL (reference sequence). The CDR3 totals 16 residues. The V end was cut by 6 bases, the J end by 4 bases, with 21 bases between.

The gene calls are TRBV12-5 and TRBJ2-1; the D call may be TRBD1 or TRBD2 (5 bases each). CDR1 and CDR2 from the germline V gene are LGHNT and FRNRAP. Deletions cut 7 bases from V and 10 bases from J, with 20 bases between. The CDR3 sequence is 14 residues long. The CDR3 sequence is CASASYGGDGEQFF. CDR3 nucleotide sequence: TGTGCTAGTGCCTCTTATGGGGGAGACGGCGAGCAGTTCTTC.

This clonotype has more than one count but fewer than ten. The V gene is TRBV11-3, the J gene TRBJ2-1, with D uncertain. This CDR3 comprises 13 residues. Trimming cost V 0 bases and J 10 bases, with 10 bases left between them. Germline V gene data show CDR1 as SGHNT and CDR2 as YENEEA. The CDR3 is CASSLEVSAEQFF. CDR3 bases: TGTGCCAGCAGCTTAGAGGTCTCGGCCGAGCAGTTCTTC.

This clonotype was seen just once. This chain links TRBV4-1 with TRBJ2-7, with 8 bases identical to TRBD2. Germline loops: CDR1 MGHRA, CDR2 YSYEKL. J was trimmed by 7 bases and V by 2 bases; bases with no gene match: 10. The CDR3 has 15 amino acids. CDR3: CASSQIAGPKIEQYF. The CDR3 DNA is TGCGCCAGCAGCCAAATAGCGGGGCCTAAGATAGAGCAGTACTTC.

V gene TRBV20-1 combines with J gene TRBJ2-5; 9 nucleotides match TRBD1. The J call may be faulty, since TRBJ2-1 better matches the DNA end. Looked up from germline, CDR1 is DFQATT and CDR2 is SNEGSKA (reference sequence). The CDR3 is 15 residues long. CDR3 region: CSALGIKQGAREQFF. CDR3 sequence (DNA): TGCAGTGCCCTTGGAATTAAACAGGGGGCACGGGAGCAGTTCTTC.

The sample holds a few counts of this clonotype. CDR3 sequence (DNA): TGTGCCAGCAGTGTAACATCCGGGACTAGCGGGAAAGCGAACACCGGGGAGCTGTTTTTT. Protein sequence: CASSVTSGTSGKANTGELFF. This chain joins TRBV28 and TRBJ2-2; TRBD2 aligns across 13 bases. V shed 5 bases and J 0 bases; nucleotides not matched to a gene: 12. The CDR3 extends over 20 amino acids. Per germline, CDR1 MDHEN and CDR2 SYDVKM.

Many counts were recorded for this clonotype. This sequence joins TRBV7-8 and TRBJ2-5; 9 nucleotides agree with TRBD1. V lost 4 bases and J lost 2; bases outside the gene matches: 2. CDR3 length: 14 residues. Per germline, CDR1 SGHVS and CDR2 FQNEAQ. Written as DNA, the CDR3 is TGTGCCAGCAGCTCCGACAGGGGGCAAGAGACCCAGTACTTC. Amino acids: CASSSDRGQETQYF.